Shown below are 30 T cell receptor beta chains from a single sample sequenced in a study of OX40 agonist ivuxolimab in advanced cancers. TCRdb keeps only in-frame clones here, not all; method: immunoSEQ multiplex PCR. Counted here are 55,000 to 75,000 clones, 86% occurring once; the ten biggest clones make up roughly 1.1%. This material consisted of CD4+ or CD8+ T cells sorted from blood, taken in a trial of the OX40 agonist ivuxolimab. These receptors came from an adult with an advanced solid tumor such as melanoma, head and neck, liver or kidney cancer.

The chain links TRBV11-3 to TRBJ1-2, with TRBD1 matching over 8 bases. CDR3 length: 14 amino acids. V gave up 4 bases and J gave up 1 base; unmatched junction bases: 2. Looked up from germline, CDR1 is SGHNT and CDR2 is YENEEA. CDR3 protein: CASSSQGDNYGYTF. The CDR3 coding sequence is TGTGCCAGCAGCTCACAGGGGGATAACTATGGCTACACCTTC.

The J gene is TRBJ2-7, the V gene TRBV7-3, with 10 bases fitting TRBD2. CDR1 is SGHTA, CDR2 FQGTGA, per germline. The CDR3 loop spans 16 amino acids. V was clipped by 4 bases and J by 2 bases; unmatched bases: 8. CDR3 DNA sequence: TGTGCCAGCAGCTCCCTCCCTAGCGGGAGTACCTACGAGCAGTACTTC. Encoded protein: CASSSLPSGSTYEQYF.

For the CDR3, the DNA is TGCGCCAGCAGCACGGGAAGGGGGCAAGAGACCCAGTACTTC. Amino acid sequence: CASSTGRGQETQYF. This chain links TRBV5-1 with TRBJ2-5; a possible D gene is TRBD1 (6 bases). The CDR3 extends over 14 amino acids. Trimming pared 4 bases from V and 2 bases from J, leaving 12 bases between. The germline CDR1 and CDR2 sequences are SGHRS and YFSETQ. The full variable domain, in which reference TRBV5-1 and TRBJ2-5 provide the parts outside the CDR3, is KAGVTQTPRYLIKTRGQQVTLSCSPISGHRSVSWYQQTPGQGLQFLFEYFSETQRNKGNFPGRFSGRQFSNSRSEMNVSTLELGDSALYLCASSTGRGQETQYFGPGTRLLVL.

In this sample, this clone turned up once. This chain links TRBV7-9 with TRBJ1-2; a weak D match, TRBD1 (5 bases). Germline loops: CDR1 SEHNR, CDR2 FQNEAQ (reference sequence). V was trimmed by 6 bases and J by 2 bases, leaving 13 bases between them. The CDR3 runs 14 residues. CDR3 nucleotide sequence: TGTGCCAGCAGGCGCCTCAGGGAAAACTATGGCTACACCTTC. This gives the protein CASRRLRENYGYTF. Supplemented by reference TRBV7-9 and TRBJ1-2, the full variable domain reads DTGVSQNPRHKITKRGQNVTFRCDPISEHNRLYWYRQTLGQGPEFLTYFQNEAQLEKSRLLSDRFSAERPKGSFSTLEIQRTEQGDSAMYLCASRRLRENYGYTFGSGTRLTVV.

The chain joins TRBV9 to TRBJ2-1; D unclear. Germline V CDR1 and CDR2: SGDLS, YYNGEE. The CDR3 runs 14 residues. Trimming shortened V by 4 bases and J by 5 bases, and 13 bases separated the two germline ends. In DNA form, the CDR3 reads TGTGCCAGCAGCCCCGGACGGCTCGACAATGAGCAGTTCTTC. Its protein is CASSPGRLDNEQFF.

This clone has a handful of counts. The V gene is TRBV7-2, the J gene TRBJ2-1, with TRBD2 identical over 8 bases. The CDR3 runs 16 residues. Trimming removed 5 bases from V and 0 bases from J; junction bases left unmatched: 6. Germline lookup yields CDR1 SGHTA and CDR2 FQGNSA. CDR3 sequence reads: CASSAQSGSSYNEQFF. In nucleotides, the CDR3 is TGTGCCAGCAGCGCCCAGAGCGGGAGCTCCTACAATGAGCAGTTCTTC. The full variable domain, rest sourced from reference TRBV7-2 and TRBJ2-1, is GAGVSQSPSNKVTEKGKDVELRCDPISGHTALYWYRQSLGQGLEFLIYFQGNSAPDKSGLPSDRFSAERTGGSVSTLTIQRTQQEDSAVYLCASSAQSGSSYNEQFFGPGTRLTVL.

This clone showed up just a few times. V and J are TRBV11-2 and TRBJ2-7; D might be TRBD1 (7 bases). Looked up from germline, CDR1 is SGHAT and CDR2 is FQNNGV. The CDR3 length is 15 residues. V was cut by 5 bases and J by 3 bases, with 17 bases left in between. Written as DNA, the CDR3 is TGTGCCAGCAGCCCCAGGGGGGAAGGGGTCTACGAGCAGTACTTC. Protein: CASSPRGEGVYEQYF.

The chain is built from TRBV28 and TRBJ1-2, with 8 bases lining up with TRBD1. Per the germline V gene, CDR1 is MDHEN and CDR2 is SYDVKM. Trimming took 6 bases from V and 4 from J; bases not matched to a gene: 7. This CDR3 has 14 residues. The CDR3 reads CASRGQALAYGYTF. In DNA form, the CDR3 reads TGTGCCAGCAGGGGACAGGCCCTGGCCTATGGCTACACCTTC.

The chain employs TRBV5-5 and TRBJ1-3; TRBD1 is a possible D gene (5 bases). The germline V and J ends were trimmed by 0 bases and 3 bases, with 13 bases remaining between them. The CDR3 covers 16 residues. Germline CDR1 SGHKS, CDR2 YYEKEE (reference sequence). The CDR3 coding sequence is TGTGCCAGCAGCTTGGGGGACGCCAACGTTGGAAACACCATATATTTT. Encoded protein: CASSLGDANVGNTIYF.

The chain is built from TRBV7-9 and TRBJ2-2, with TRBD2 identical over 12 bases. Germline V gene sequence: CDR1 SEHNR, CDR2 FQNEAQ (reference sequence). The ends lost 5 bases at V and 5 bases at J; junction bases unmatched: 6. CDR3 length equals 16 residues. Here the CDR3 reads CASSPRLAGETGELFF. CDR3 coding DNA: TGTGCCAGCAGCCCTCGACTAGCGGGAGAGACCGGGGAGCTGTTTTTT. The complete variable domain, with remaining parts taken from reference TRBV7-9 and TRBJ2-2, reads DTGVSQNPRHKITKRGQNVTFRCDPISEHNRLYWYRQTLGQGPEFLTYFQNEAQLEKSRLLSDRFSAERPKGSFSTLEIQRTEQGDSAMYLCASSPRLAGETGELFFGEGSRLTVL.

This clone was picked up a small number of times. The V call is TRBV5-1, the J call TRBJ2-3, with TRBD2 matching over 7 bases. V shed 0 bases and J 2 bases; nucleotides not matched to a gene: 9. The CDR3 sequence is 17 residues long. Germline lookup yields CDR1 SGHRS and CDR2 YFSETQ. The DNA of the CDR3 is TGCGCCAGCAGCTTGGGGAGGCTAGCGGATGTCACAGATACGCAGTATTTT. It is translated as CASSLGRLADVTDTQYF.

The gene calls are TRBV6-5 and TRBJ1-2; tentatively, D is TRBD1 (5 bases). The CDR3 sequence is 15 residues long. The germline V and J ends were trimmed by 0 bases and 2 bases, with 10 bases remaining between them. CDR1 is MNHEY, CDR2 SVGAGI, per germline. The CDR3 coding sequence is TGTGCCAGCAGTTACTCGTTATGGGACAACTATGGCTACACCTTC. Its protein is CASSYSLWDNYGYTF.

The rearrangement uses TRBV7-9 and TRBJ2-3; 13 nucleotides agree with TRBD2. CDR3 length equals 16 residues. Germline V gives CDR1 SEHNR, CDR2 FQNEAQ (reference sequence). The junction had 8 bases not matched to a gene; V was cut back by 5 bases and J by 6 bases. The chain's CDR3 is CASSRVWTSGSDTQYF. CDR3 coding DNA: TGTGCCAGCAGCCGGGTCTGGACTAGCGGGAGTGATACGCAGTATTTT.

J is TRBJ2-7 and V is TRBV5-4; TRBD2 is a possible D gene (6 bases). Germline V lookup: CDR1 SGHNT, CDR2 YYREEE (reference sequence). This CDR3 contains 15 residues. With 3 bases removed from V and 5 bases from J, the gap between germline ends came to 18 bases. This CDR3 is CASSWGSGRQDEQYF. The CDR3 DNA sequence: TGTGCCAGCAGCTGGGGTTCCGGGAGACAAGACGAGCAGTACTTC. Full variable domain (missing parts from reference TRBV5-4 and TRBJ2-7): ETGVTQSPTHLIKTRGQQVTLRCSSQSGHNTVSWYQQALGQGPQFIFQYYREEENGRGNFPPRFSGLQFPNYSSELNVNALELDDSALYLCASSWGSGRQDEQYFGPGTRLTVT.

The J gene is TRBJ2-1, the V gene TRBV14, with 14 bases lining up with TRBD2. V lost 2 bases, J lost 10 bases, and 4 bases stayed unmatched. The CDR3 spans 15 residues. CDR1 and CDR2 from the germline V gene are SGHDN and FVKESK. Here the CDR3 reads CASSQMGLAGDEQFF. The CDR3 bases are TGTGCCAGCAGCCAAATGGGACTAGCGGGAGACGAGCAGTTCTTC. The variable domain in full, completed from reference TRBV14 and TRBJ2-1, reads EAGVTQFPSHSVIEKGQTVTLRCDPISGHDNLYWYRRVMGKEIKFLLHFVKESKQDESGMPNNRFLAERTGGTYSTLKVQPAELEDSGVYFCASSQMGLAGDEQFFGPGTRLTVL.

The rearrangement uses TRBV5-1 and TRBJ2-3; 7 nucleotides align to TRBD1. Per germline, CDR1 SGHRS and CDR2 YFSETQ. The ends lost 4 bases at V and 3 bases at J; junction bases unmatched: 5. The CDR3 runs to 14 residues. The CDR3 protein is CASSQGQETDTQYF. Written as DNA, the CDR3 is TGCGCCAGCAGCCAAGGACAGGAGACAGATACGCAGTATTTT.

V and J are TRBV2 and TRBJ1-3, with D unresolved. V lost 7 bases, J lost 0 bases, and 7 bases lay in between. Germline V lookup: CDR1 SNHLY, CDR2 FYNNEI. The CDR3 has 13 residues. CDR3 coding DNA: TGTGCCAGCATCTCAGGCTCTGGAAACACCATATATTTT. Protein product: CASISGSGNTIYF.

The chain couples TRBV2 to TRBJ2-3; D tentatively fits TRBD1 or TRBD2 (6 bases each). This CDR3 has 12 residues. V lost 7 bases, J lost 8 bases, and 13 bases lay in between. Germline V gene data show CDR1 as SNHLY and CDR2 as FYNNEI. In nucleotides, the CDR3 is TGTGCCAGCAATAGGGGGGCTGGTACGCAGTATTTT. This translates into CASNRGAGTQYF.

J is TRBJ1-4 and V is TRBV12-5, with 8 bases matching TRBD1. Looked up from germline, CDR1 is LGHNT and CDR2 is FRNRAP. V shed 7 bases, J shed 7 bases, and the junction held 11 bases outside the gene matches. CDR3 size: 15 residues. The CDR3 DNA reads TGTGCTAGTGTCAACAGGGGGGGAGGGGGTGAAAAACTGTTTTTT. Translation gives CASVNRGGGGEKLFF.

This clone is medium-sized (0.01 to 0.1%). The rearrangement links TRBV5-1 to TRBJ2-7; D may be TRBD2 (7 bases). V lost 4 bases to trimming and J lost 5 bases, with 13 bases between them. CDR3 length equals 13 residues. Germline V gene lookup returns CDR1 SGHRS and CDR2 YFSETQ. CDR3 in amino acids: CASSDTGGNEQYF. Here the CDR3 DNA reads TGCGCCAGCAGCGATACGGGGGGCAACGAGCAGTACTTC.

As to this clone: Different DNA sequences within this sample yield the same CDR3. This rearrangement joins TRBV7-9 to TRBJ1-2; D gene uncertain. CDR3 length: 14 residues. The V gene lost 1 base and the J gene lost 0 bases, with 6 bases spanning the gap. CDR1 is SEHNR, CDR2 FQNEAQ, per germline (reference sequence). CDR3 amino acids: CASSLGASNYGYTF. CDR3 bases: TGTGCCAGCAGCTTAGGCGCGTCTAACTATGGCTACACCTTC.

This clone was seen a handful of times. The V call is TRBV10-2, the J call TRBJ1-5, with D perhaps matching TRBD1 (5 bases). Germline V lookup: CDR1 WSHSY, CDR2 SAAADI. CDR3 size: 11 residues. V was clipped by 3 bases and J by 10 bases, with 7 bases between them. Here the CDR3 DNA reads TGCGCCAGCAGTGATAGGGGACCCCAGCATTTT. Protein: CASSDRGPQHF.

The rearrangement uses TRBV27 and TRBJ2-7; D unresolved. Germline assignment: CDR1 MNHEY and CDR2 SMNVEV (reference sequence). Trimming took 7 bases from V and 5 from J, leaving 12 bases between them. The CDR3 has 12 residues. CDR3 in amino acids: CASTLSRDEQYF. The DNA of the CDR3 is TGTGCCAGCACCTTATCCCGAGACGAGCAGTACTTC.

In this sample, this clone turned up once. The chain links TRBV5-5 to TRBJ1-2; D unresolved. From germline, CDR1 is SGHKS and CDR2 YYEKEE (reference sequence). This CDR3 has 13 residues. The V and J ends lost 0 bases and 8 bases respectively, with 11 bases between them. CDR3: CASSLGEGRGYTF. The CDR3 nucleotides are TGTGCCAGCAGCTTGGGGGAAGGGCGAGGCTACACCTTC.

This chain links TRBV9 with TRBJ2-7, with 12 bases lining up with TRBD2. The germline CDR1 and CDR2 sequences are SGDLS and YYNGEE. CDR3 length: 14 residues. The ends lost 2 bases at V and 3 bases at J; junction bases unmatched: 0. CDR3 amino acids: CASSVTSGSYEQYF. The DNA of the CDR3 is TGTGCCAGCAGCGTGACTAGCGGGAGCTACGAGCAGTACTTC.

The rearrangement joins TRBV28 to TRBJ2-6; no clear D gene. Trimming pared 2 bases from V and 0 bases from J, leaving 11 bases between. CDR3 length: 17 amino acids. Germline V gives CDR1 MDHEN, CDR2 SYDVKM. As DNA, the CDR3 is TGTGCCAGCAGTTTAGAACAGAGCCTCTCTGGGGCCAACGTCCTGACTTTC. Translating it yields CASSLEQSLSGANVLTF.

V gene TRBV5-6 combines with J gene TRBJ2-1; 7 bases fit TRBD2. V dropped 4 bases and J dropped 4; count of bases not matched to a gene: 8. The germline CDR1 and CDR2 sequences are SGHDT and YYEEEE. The CDR3 is made up of 15 amino acids. CDR3 coding DNA: TGTGCCAGCAGCCTCCTGCTAGCGGCATACAATGAGCAGTTCTTC. As protein: CASSLLLAAYNEQFF.

J is TRBJ2-2 and V is TRBV5-1; the D is unclear. The V end was cut by 4 bases, the J end by 0 bases, with 10 bases between. This CDR3 has 15 residues. The germline V gene has CDR1 SGHRS and CDR2 YFSETQ. The CDR3 region has the DNA TGCGCCAGCAGCACCCTCCAGGCGAACACCGGGGAGCTGTTTTTT. It yields the protein CASSTLQANTGELFF. Full variable domain (remainder filled in from reference TRBV5-1 and TRBJ2-2): KAGVTQTPRYLIKTRGQQVTLSCSPISGHRSVSWYQQTPGQGLQFLFEYFSETQRNKGNFPGRFSGRQFSNSRSEMNVSTLELGDSALYLCASSTLQANTGELFFGEGSRLTVL.

The rearrangement uses TRBV6-1 and TRBJ2-3; 11 bases are shared with TRBD2. The V gene's germline CDR1 is MNHNS and CDR2 SASEGT. Trimming cost V 5 bases and J 1 base; bases outside gene matches: 2. There are 15 residues in the CDR3. CDR3 in DNA: TGTGCCAGCAGTTTACTAGCGGGAGGCACAGATACGCAGTATTTT. This gives the protein CASSLLAGGTDTQYF.

The rearrangement uses TRBV10-2 and TRBJ2-7, with D hard to call. Germline lookup yields CDR1 WSHSY and CDR2 SAAADI. The CDR3 length is 13 residues. V gave up 8 bases and J gave up 0 bases, with 11 bases separating them. The CDR3 sequence: CASRDGSSYEQYF. CDR3 DNA: TGCGCCAGCCGAGACGGAAGCTCCTACGAGCAGTACTTC.